Listed here are 8 T cell receptor beta chains from one sample, sequenced in a study of T cell responses to AZD1222 COVID-19 vaccine. Some clones are missing from TCRdb's copy, which holds only in-frame ones; the method was immunoSEQ multiplex PCR. The table records approximately 110,000 clones, just over 85% of them present only once. Sequencing used peripheral blood, obtained on day 0 of AZD1222 vaccination. Receptor source: an adult in good health.

CDR3 protein: CSVDGDRGRYGYTF. In DNA form, the CDR3 reads TGCAGCGTTGATGGGGACAGGGGCCGCTATGGCTACACCTTC. The chain is built from TRBV29-1 and TRBJ1-2; 10 bases line up with TRBD1. CDR1 SQVTM and CDR2 ANQGSEA come from the germline V gene. V dropped 3 bases and J dropped 4; count of bases not matched to a gene: 5. The length of the CDR3 is 14 residues.

CDR3 loop: CASSYTPRVDTIYF. The CDR3 DNA follows: TGTGCCAGCAGTTACACCCCGCGTGTGGACACCATATATTTT. The chain couples TRBV6-5 to TRBJ1-3; D gene ambiguous. Trimming removed 2 bases at V and 8 bases at J, with 13 bases between. Germline V gene lookup returns CDR1 MNHEY and CDR2 SVGAGI. This CDR3 has 14 residues.

The chain recombines TRBV6-5 with TRBJ2-7, with D uncertain. Trimming removed 0 bases from V and 1 base from J, with 10 bases in between. The CDR3 length is 15 residues. The germline V gene has CDR1 MNHEY and CDR2 SVGAGI. The CDR3 here is CASSYSPSYSYEQYF. The CDR3, as DNA: TGTGCCAGCAGTTACTCACCGTCTTATTCCTACGAGCAGTACTTC.

The V call is TRBV7-8, the J call TRBJ2-3, with a weak D call TRBD2 (6 bases). V lost 1 base, J lost 2 bases, and 16 bases lay in between. CDR1 SGHVS and CDR2 FQNEAQ come from the germline V gene. This CDR3 region has 17 residues. The CDR3 nucleotides are TGTGCCAGCAGCTTAGGGGTCCCGACTAGTATCACAGATACGCAGTATTTT. This sequence encodes CASSLGVPTSITDTQYF.

The V gene is TRBV21-1, the J gene TRBJ2-7; the table's D call, TRBD2, has no DNA check behind it. TRBV21-1 is a listed pseudogene. The CDR3 covers 13 residues. The CDR3 region has the DNA TGTGCCAGCAGCAAAGCGGAGTTACGGGAGCAGTACTTC. Translation gives CASSKAELREQYF.

The chain has TRBV7-2 and TRBJ2-1, with TRBD2 identical over 8 bases. Germline CDR1 SGHTA, CDR2 FQGNSA. The CDR3 is 19 amino acids. The V segment lost 2 bases and the J segment 2 bases; nucleotides outside the gene matches: 14. Written as DNA, the CDR3 is TGTGCCAGCAGCTTATACTTGGTAGGGGCGGGAGGACCCTACAATGAGCAGTTCTTC. Protein: CASSLYLVGAGGPYNEQFF.

This sequence joins TRBV7-8 and TRBJ2-7, with D maybe TRBD2 (6 bases). Germline V gene lookup returns CDR1 SGHVS and CDR2 FQNEAQ. V shed 3 bases and J shed 2 bases, with 8 bases lying between them. This CDR3 region has 13 residues. The CDR3: CASSLPGAYEQYF. CDR3 nucleotide sequence: TGTGCCAGCAGCTTGCCGGGAGCCTACGAGCAGTACTTC.

CDR3 sequence reads: CASSLEVDGYGYTF. CDR3 DNA sequence: TGTGCCAGCAGCTTAGAGGTGGATGGCTATGGCTACACCTTC. V is TRBV7-9 and J is TRBJ1-2; the D is unclear. Germline CDR1 reads SEHNR; CDR2 reads FQNEAQ (reference sequence). This CDR3 spans 14 amino acids. Trimming took 1 base from V and 4 from J, leaving 10 bases between them. Using reference TRBV7-9 and TRBJ1-2 for the parts outside the CDR3, the full variable domain is DTGVSQNPRHKITKRGQNVTFRCDPISEHNRLYWYRQTLGQGPEFLTYFQNEAQLEKSRLLSDRFSAERPKGSFSTLEIQRTEQGDSAMYLCASSLEVDGYGYTFGSGTRLTVV.